The source of this T cell receptor (beta chain) is a study of Ad26.COV2.S vaccination and SARS-CoV-2 variants. General study points: Reports say spike-specific CD8+ and CD4+ T cell responses covered substantial breadth after vaccination. Responses of T cells in total may have been underestimated by the TCR breadth and depth analyses. Across vaccine and placebo recipients, the breadth of non-spike TCRs was similar. Compared with placebo recipients, vaccine recipients had higher spike-specific TCR breadth.

The protocol was immunoSEQ multiplex PCR, while the TCRdb copy is restricted to in-frame clones and leaves out a portion. The sample records 150,000 to 200,000 clones, roughly nine tenths being singletons. As to this clone: No antigen is known for it.

CDR1 and CDR2 from the germline V gene are MGHDK and SYGVNS. The J segment lost 0 bases and the V segment lost 5 bases, leaving 6 bases of the junction unmatched. The CDR3 is made up of 15 amino acids. The clonotype comes from a human donor who had recovered from COVID-19. The chain joins TRBV25-1 to TRBJ1-1, with 7 bases matching TRBD1. This material consisted of peripheral blood, taken after recovery from COVID-19. The CDR3 here is CASSLETGLNTEAFF. DNA for the CDR3: TGTGCCAGCAGTCTCGAGACAGGGCTGAACACTGAAGCTTTCTTT.